The clone carrying this T cell receptor beta chain was counted only a few times. Its target is not known. Gene names are mouse gene names. The read gets to within 1 residue of the CDR3 end, and the germline J gene fills in the rest. This entry is derived from a study of tissue T cells after allogeneic stem cell transplantation. This CDR3 is built from 13 residues. The germline V and J ends were trimmed by 2 bases and 0 bases, with 5 bases remaining between them. Germline CDR1 reads NSHNY; CDR2 reads SYGAGN. Study-wide findings and caveats: TCR repertoires tracked anatomic similarity, regardless of disease or transplant status.

The repertoire was sequenced with immunoSEQ multiplex PCR; TCRdb's copy has only in-frame clones and lacks some. The sample carries about 21,000 clones, 55% to 80% recorded once. Material: spleen. The chain couples TRBV13-1 to TRBJ1-2; D is uncertain. This sequence originates from a female BALB/c mouse in good health. MHC haplotype here: H2-d. The DNA read from the CDR3 is TGTGCCAGCAGTGAAACACCAAACTCCGACTACACC. Translation gives CASSETPNSDYT. The entire CDR3 protein reads CASSETPNSDYTF.